A selection of T cell receptor beta chains follows, all from one sample in a study of CD8 T cells in ankylosing spondylitis. TCRdb passed the 5' RACE reads through MiXCR, listing each CDR3 protein once. This sample has a few hundred thousand distinct CDR3 sequences, with 7.3% found just once. Sequencing was performed on blood, either unsorted or a sorted T cell fraction (not recorded which). The origin of the receptors is a male donor with ankylosing spondylitis. Each CDR3 is given with its conserved first and last residue.

>TRBV6-2/TRBV6-3|TRBJ1-3
CASSYIGASIYF
>TRBV9|TRBJ2-2
CASSVSTGELFF
>TRBV28|TRBJ2-3
CASSFWESSTDTQYF
>TRBV4-3|TRBJ1-5
CASSQDRIGFNQPQHF
>TRBV4-3|TRBJ1-4
CASSQDIGTGFEKLFF
>TRBV24-1|TRBJ1-1
CATSVGGAEAFF
>TRBV11-2|TRBJ2-7
CASSSGTTPYEQYF
>TRBV13|TRBJ2-7
CASSSIPSGGAYEQYF
>TRBV4-2|TRBJ1-1
CASSPTGLTEAFF
>TRBV9|TRBJ2-7
CASSVNGGEQYF
>TRBV28|TRBJ2-5
CASSNTAITRETQYF
>TRBV4-2|TRBJ2-7
CASSHGTSGNYEQYF
>TRBV5-6|TRBJ2-7
CASSYGGTPYEQYF
>TRBV4-3|TRBJ2-5
CASSQGSRGWETQYF
>TRBV7-9|TRBJ1-1
CASSPFVMNTEAFF
>TRBV7-6|TRBJ2-7
CASSLARGGAYEQYF
>TRBV12-3/TRBV12-4|TRBJ2-7
CASKPGQGSHEQYF
>TRBV5-6|TRBJ2-5
CASSSPWGSGKETQYF
>TRBV5-1|TRBJ2-1
CASSLVPDLYNEQFF
>TRBV9|TRBJ1-1
CASSARQGMNTEAFF
>TRBV7-2|TRBJ2-7
CASSPAAYEQYF
>TRBV14|TRBJ2-4
CASSPTIAKNIQYF
>TRBV4-3|TRBJ1-4
CASSRHRGLANEKLFF
>TRBV7-8|TRBJ1-1
CASSDQGAYTEAFF
>TRBV4-3|TRBJ2-1
CASSPGTPLSYEQFF
>TRBV29-1|TRBJ2-2
CSVYETSIGELFF
>TRBV4-3|TRBJ2-4
CASSQSLNAKNIQYF
>TRBV27|TRBJ2-3
CATRLAGPPDTQYF
>TRBV6-5|TRBJ2-7
CASSYSKGPLYEQYF
>TRBV4-3|TRBJ2-7
CASSQAPTGSYEQYF
>TRBV5-6|TRBJ2-7
CASSPGRSTYEQYF
>TRBV6-2/TRBV6-3|TRBJ2-2
CASSPDRANTGELFF
>TRBV4-3|TRBJ2-2
CASSQDYPSGNTGELFF
>TRBV4-3|TRBJ1-2
CASSRSWQTIDYGYTF
>TRBV30|TRBJ2-3
CAWSPLLGDYETDTQYF
>TRBV2|TRBJ2-7
CASSELAGYEQYF
>TRBV27|TRBJ1-1
CASSLDRGRGEAFF
>TRBV11-2|TRBJ2-1
CASSLVTLAGEQFF
>TRBV7-9|TRBJ2-3
CASSLGFLDTQYF
>TRBV25-1|TRBJ2-3
CAHRGIDTQYF
>TRBV6-5|TRBJ2-7
CASSYQTGMNEQYF
>TRBV12-3/TRBV12-4|TRBJ2-7
CASSLGTLYEQYF
>TRBV5-5|TRBJ2-2
CASSLGTVSGGELFF
>TRBV6-2/TRBV6-3|TRBJ1-1
CASSYSKRVNTEAFF
>TRBV11-2|TRBJ2-7
CASSLDLGQGPGEQYF
>TRBV20-1|TRBJ1-5
CSARTALYQPQHF
>TRBV29-1|TRBJ1-2
CSVALPLSQGSGYTF
>TRBV4-3|TRBJ1-4
CASSQGRVSEKLFF
>TRBV2|TRBJ2-3
CASSEDGGGSSTDTQYF
>TRBV6-1|TRBJ2-7
CASSGTWTGSHEQYF
>TRBV5-6|TRBJ2-7
CASSPRWGSYEQYF